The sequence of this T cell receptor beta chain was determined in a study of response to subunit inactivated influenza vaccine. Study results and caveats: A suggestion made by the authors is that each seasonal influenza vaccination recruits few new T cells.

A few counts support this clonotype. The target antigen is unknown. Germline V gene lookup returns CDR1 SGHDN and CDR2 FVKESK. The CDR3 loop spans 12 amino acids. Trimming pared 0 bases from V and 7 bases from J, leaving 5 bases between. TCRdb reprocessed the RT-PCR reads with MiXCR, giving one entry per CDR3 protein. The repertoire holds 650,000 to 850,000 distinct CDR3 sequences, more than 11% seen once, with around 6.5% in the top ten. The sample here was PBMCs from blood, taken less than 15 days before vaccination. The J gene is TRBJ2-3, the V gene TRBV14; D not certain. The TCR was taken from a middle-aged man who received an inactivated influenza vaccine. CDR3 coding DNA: TGTGCCAGCAGCCAAGATACCTATACGCAGTATTTT. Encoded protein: CASSQDTYTQYF. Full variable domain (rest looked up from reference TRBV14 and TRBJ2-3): EAGVTQFPSHSVIEKGQTVTLRCDPISGHDNLYWYRRVMGKEIKFLLHFVKESKQDESGMPNNRFLAERTGGTYSTLKVQPAELEDSGVYFCASSQDTYTQYFGPGTRLTVL.